This T cell receptor beta chain is drawn from a study of blood T cell repertoires in COVID-19. Trimming took 8 bases from V and 8 from J, leaving 15 bases between them. From germline, CDR1 is MNHEY and CDR2 SVGAGI. The CDR3 is made up of 12 amino acids. Only in-frame clones appear in the TCRdb table, and some are missing; sequencing was by immunoSEQ multiplex PCR. The table includes roughly 310,000 clones, 85% to 90% detected once. The TCR sequence derives from a woman aged 25 to 39 with COVID-19, enrolled during active disease. Sequenced material: peripheral blood. This chain uses TRBV6-5 with TRBJ1-1; TRBD1 is a possible D gene (6 bases). CDR3 DNA sequence: TGTGCCAGCTCTAACAGGGCCCTCGAAGCTTTCTTT. Its protein product is CASSNRALEAFF.